Here is one T cell receptor (beta chain) with its context. The data stem from a study of OX40 agonist ivuxolimab in advanced cancers. The CDR3 loop spans 13 amino acids. V lost 4 bases and J lost 0, with 4 bases in between. CDR1 and CDR2 (germline): SNHLY, FYNNEI. Method: immunoSEQ multiplex PCR; TCRdb's copy keeps in-frame clones and lacks some. The sample consists of roughly 80,000 clones, approximately 94% of them appearing once. The TCR comes from an adult with an advanced solid tumor such as melanoma, head and neck, liver or kidney cancer. V usage is TRBV2 and J usage is TRBJ2-1; D call uncertain. The sample was CD4+ or CD8+ T cells sorted from blood, taken in a trial of the OX40 agonist ivuxolimab. In DNA form, the CDR3 reads TGTGCCAGCAGTGCCTACTCCTACAATGAGCAGTTCTTC. This sequence encodes CASSAYSYNEQFF.